The clone carrying this TCR beta chain was recorded only once. Its antigen remains unknown. These data belong to a study of T cell responses to AZD1222 COVID-19 vaccine. Libraries were prepared by immunoSEQ multiplex PCR; TCRdb keeps only in-frame clonotypes and omits some of them. Here the sample spans around 180,000 clones, 70% to 90% being singletons. Study results and caveats: Repertoires were sampled only after the peak T cell response. Recipients of two AZD1222 doses showed rising Spike-specific TCR breadth and depth.

V shed 5 bases and J shed 2 bases, with 9 bases lying between them. Germline V lookup: CDR1 MNHEY, CDR2 SVGAGI. This CDR3 spans 13 amino acids. The specimen comprised peripheral blood, sampled on day 0 of AZD1222 vaccination. The chain couples TRBV6-5 to TRBJ2-5, with a possible D match to TRBD1 (6 bases). This sequence originates from an adult in good health. The CDR3 nucleotides read TGTGCCAGCAGTCCCGACAGGCAAGAGACCCAGTACTTC. Amino acid sequence: CASSPDRQETQYF.